This T cell receptor (beta chain) was obtained from a study of CXCR3-negative and CXCR3-positive naive CD8 T cells. Study as a whole: Some 150 million TRB reads were obtained in total, which works out to about 1.5 +/- 0.3 million per library. General study results and limits: Naive CXCR3-negative cells resembled naive CXCR3-positive cells in TRBV-TRBJ usage; memory cells differed.

CD45RO-CCR7+CD27+CD95- expression identified naive CD8+ T cells. CDR1 and CDR2 from the germline V gene are MNHNY and SVGAGI (reference sequence). The CDR3 is 12 residues long. It was by 5' RACE with UMI labels that the TRB cDNA libraries were prepared. Reanalyzing the 5' RACE reads, TCRdb keeps one entry per CDR3 protein, without DNA. Here the sample table reports 75,000 to 100,000 distinct CDR3 sequences. Notes on this clonotype: Antigen: not known.

Sequencing used naive CXCR3- CD8+ T cells from blood. Subset: CD45RO-CCR7+CD27+CD95- naive CD8+ T cells lacking CXCR3 (TNR3-). The source is a human donor in good health. Some clones in this sample may be carry-over from other donors' samples. The genes are TRBV6-6 and TRBJ1-1. CDR3 sequence: CASSGVGTEAFF.